A single sample is the source of the 27 T cell receptor beta chains below, sequenced in a study of blood T cell repertoires in COVID-19. The protocol was immunoSEQ multiplex PCR, while the TCRdb copy is restricted to in-frame clones and leaves out a portion. The data show around 150,000 clones, over 65% seen once. The sequenced material came from peripheral blood. These receptors all come from a woman older than 75 with active or convalescent COVID-19.

This sequence joins TRBV24-1 and TRBJ2-1; maybe TRBD1 (5 bases). The V and J ends lost 5 bases and 0 bases respectively, with 13 bases between them. This CDR3 is built from 16 residues. The germline gives CDR1 KGHDR, CDR2 SFDVKD. The CDR3, as DNA: TGTGCCACCAGTGTCCCAGGGCCCAGCTCCTACAATGAGCAGTTCTTC. Amino acid sequence: CATSVPGPSSYNEQFF.

The chain combines TRBV27 with TRBJ2-2; D might be TRBD1 (5 bases). Trimming left V 3 bases short and J 1 base short, with 18 bases between. This CDR3 comprises 18 residues. CDR1 and CDR2 (germline): MNHEY, SMNVEV (reference sequence). CDR3 sequence reads: CASSFPTPGRLNTGELFF. The CDR3 DNA sequence: TGTGCCAGCAGTTTCCCGACGCCAGGGCGGCTGAACACCGGGGAGCTGTTTTTT.

The chain combines TRBV28 with TRBJ1-1; D is unclear. Germline values: CDR1 MDHEN, CDR2 SYDVKM. V was clipped by 7 bases and J by 6 bases, with 15 bases between them. This CDR3 is built from 13 residues. DNA of the CDR3: TGTGCCAGCAATATGATCAGGTACTCTGAAGCTTTCTTT. The encoded protein is CASNMIRYSEAFF. Full variable domain (missing parts from reference TRBV28 and TRBJ1-1): DVKVTQSSRYLVKRTGEKVFLECVQDMDHENMFWYRQDPGLGLRLIYFSYDVKMKEKGDIPEGYSVSREKKERFSLILESASTNQTSMYLCASNMIRYSEAFFGQGTRLTVV.

The V gene is TRBV18, the J gene TRBJ1-2; D not resolved. The CDR3 is 15 amino acids. Trimming stripped 2 bases from V and 4 bases from J, with 14 bases between. From germline, CDR1 is KGHSH and CDR2 LQKENI. CDR3 loop: CASSPGGLGSYGYTF. The DNA for the CDR3 is TGTGCCAGCTCACCAGGAGGGCTAGGGAGCTATGGCTACACCTTC.

The genes are TRBV5-1 and TRBJ2-1, with TRBD2 matching over 7 bases. The V segment lost 4 bases and the J segment 5 bases; nucleotides outside the gene matches: 9. The germline V gene has CDR1 SGHRS and CDR2 YFSETQ. This CDR3 comprises 15 residues. CDR3 nucleotide sequence: TGCGCCAGCAGCCCAGGACTAGTACCGAACAATGAGCAGTTCTTC. It is translated as CASSPGLVPNNEQFF.

CDR3 nucleotide sequence: TGTGCCAGCAGTACGCTAGCCGGGACTAGGGAATACTCAGAGACCCAGTACTTC. Translated: CASSTLAGTREYSETQYF. V usage is TRBV6-2 or TRBV6-3 and J usage is TRBJ2-5; TRBD2 agrees at 8 bases. The CDR3 runs to 18 residues. V shed 5 bases, J shed 4 bases, and the junction held 18 bases outside the gene matches. Germline CDR1 is MNHEY and CDR2 is SVGEGT.

The rearrangement links TRBV30 to TRBJ2-7; possible D gene TRBD1, 5 bases. Germline V gene sequence: CDR1 GTSNPN, CDR2 SVGIG (reference sequence). Trimming removed 3 bases from V and 6 bases from J, with 18 bases in between. This CDR3 is 14 amino acids long. As DNA, the CDR3 is TGTGCCTGGAGAGAGTACAGGTCACTGGCCGAGCAGTACTTC. It specifies CAWREYRSLAEQYF. Full variable domain (outside the CDR3, taken from reference TRBV30 and TRBJ2-7): SQTIHQWPATLVQPVGSPLSLECTVEGTSNPNLYWYRQAAGRGLQLLFYSVGIGQISSEVPQNLSASRPQDRQFILSSKKLLLSDSGFYLCAWREYRSLAEQYFGPGTRLTVT.

CDR3 nucleotide sequence: TGTGCCAGCAGCCAAGTCGGGCCAGGGCGTCGTTCATATGGCTACACCTTC. Amino acids: CASSQVGPGRRSYGYTF. This chain links TRBV3-1 (or the pseudogene TRBV3-2) with TRBJ1-2; D might be TRBD1 (5 bases). CDR1 and CDR2 (germline): LGHDT, YNNKEL (reference sequence). V lost 1 base and J lost 5, with 20 bases in between. The length of the CDR3 is 17 residues.

The V gene is TRBV4-3, the J gene TRBJ1-1; D remains unclear. V was clipped by 0 bases and J by 9 bases, with 11 bases between them. Germline V CDR1 and CDR2: LGHNA, YSLEER. The CDR3 sequence is 13 residues long. The CDR3 protein is CASSQDLSLKAFF. The CDR3 nucleotides are TGCGCCAGCAGCCAAGATCTTAGCCTAAAAGCTTTCTTT.

The CDR3 sequence: CATSRTRDYKIQQFF. As DNA, the CDR3 is TGTGCCACCAGCAGAACCCGGGACTACAAGATCCAGCAGTTCTTC. The chain carries TRBV15 and TRBJ2-1, with 7 bases aligning to TRBD2. Germline trimming cut 2 bases from V and 11 bases from J; bases unmatched to any gene: 12. This CDR3 region has 15 residues. The germline CDR1 and CDR2 sequences are LNHNV and YYDKDF (reference sequence).

The V and J genes are TRBV5-6 and TRBJ1-2, with 7 bases identical to TRBD1. The trim removed 4 bases at V and 4 bases at J, leaving 1 base unmatched. The CDR3 contains 12 residues. Germline V CDR1 and CDR2: SGHDT, YYEEEE. CDR3 in amino acids: CASSRDSYGYTF. CDR3 nucleotides: TGTGCCAGCAGCAGGGACAGCTATGGCTACACCTTC.

The chain is built from TRBV19 and TRBJ1-2; D not certain. The CDR3 is made up of 16 amino acids. Germline V gives CDR1 LNHDA, CDR2 SQIVND (reference sequence). V was shortened by 7 bases and J by 4 bases, with 22 bases between the two germline ends. CDR3 sequence reads: CASTQPPGVGVYGYTF. The CDR3 DNA reads as TGTGCCAGTACCCAACCTCCCGGGGTAGGAGTCTATGGCTACACCTTC.

The chain combines TRBV7-2 with TRBJ1-2, with D unclear. V gave up 2 bases and J gave up 6 bases, with 10 bases separating them. Germline CDR1 and CDR2: SGHTA and FQGNSA. This CDR3 is 13 amino acids long. The CDR3 sequence: CASSLRDHHGYTF. DNA for the CDR3: TGTGCCAGCAGCTTAAGAGATCACCATGGCTACACCTTC.

This clone came up once. The rearrangement uses TRBV9 and TRBJ1-1; D is unresolved. CDR3 length equals 18 residues. Germline V gene data show CDR1 as SGDLS and CDR2 as YYNGEE. V was cut by 3 bases and J by 1 base, with 22 bases left in between. The chain's CDR3 is CASSAMDSSRGKNTEAFF. In DNA form, the CDR3 reads TGTGCCAGCAGCGCAATGGATTCGAGCAGAGGGAAGAACACTGAAGCTTTCTTT.

This chain uses TRBV19 with TRBJ1-4; TRBD1 matches 9 bases. Germline lookup yields CDR1 LNHDA and CDR2 SQIVND (reference sequence). V was pared by 4 bases and J by 8 bases, with 8 bases of the junction left unmatched. CDR3 length equals 15 residues. In nucleotides, the CDR3 is TGTGCCAGTAGTAAACTCGGGACAGGGAACGAAAAACTGTTTTTT. It is translated as CASSKLGTGNEKLFF.

The chain is built from TRBV6-6 and TRBJ1-1; D is possibly TRBD1 (5 bases). In germline, CDR1 is MNHNY, CDR2 SVGAGI (reference sequence). The V end lost 6 bases, the J end lost 3 bases, and 11 bases lay between the germline ends. This CDR3 region has 13 residues. Here the CDR3 reads CASSAGGDTEAFF. The CDR3 DNA reads as TGTGCCAGCAGCGCCGGAGGGGACACTGAAGCTTTCTTT.

The V call is TRBV11-3, the J call TRBJ1-1; perhaps TRBD1 as D (5 bases). This CDR3 spans 14 amino acids. CDR1 is SGHNT, CDR2 YENEEA, per germline. V was clipped by 0 bases and J by 4 bases, with 9 bases between them. The CDR3 DNA is TGTGCCAGCAGCTTAGATCGGGGGGGCACTGAAGCTTTCTTT. This encodes CASSLDRGGTEAFF.

The chain has TRBV30 and TRBJ1-4, with D tentatively TRBD1 (6 bases). Germline V gives CDR1 GTSNPN, CDR2 SVGIG (reference sequence). This CDR3 is built from 14 residues. V was cut by 0 bases and J by 8 bases, with 13 bases left in between. DNA of the CDR3: TGTGCCTGGAGTGTGGATCAAAGGGGGGAAAAACTGTTTTTT. Protein product: CAWSVDQRGEKLFF.

This clone was detected only a few times. V is TRBV5-1 and J is TRBJ2-7; 8 positions match TRBD1. V gave up 7 bases and J gave up 4 bases; unmatched junction bases: 10. Germline V CDR1 and CDR2: SGHRS, YFSETQ. The CDR3 is 14 amino acids. Here the CDR3 reads CASAWTGKPYEQYF. The CDR3 DNA reads as TGCGCCAGCGCCTGGACAGGGAAGCCTTACGAGCAGTACTTC. Together with reference TRBV5-1 and TRBJ2-7, the CDR3 gives the full variable domain: KAGVTQTPRYLIKTRGQQVTLSCSPISGHRSVSWYQQTPGQGLQFLFEYFSETQRNKGNFPGRFSGRQFSNSRSEMNVSTLELGDSALYLCASAWTGKPYEQYFGPGTRLTVT.

V gene TRBV6-2 or TRBV6-3 combines with J gene TRBJ1-5, with TRBD1 identical over 8 bases. CDR3 length: 15 residues. Germline-derived CDR1 and CDR2 are MNHEY and SVGEGT. J gave up 6 bases and V 2 bases, and 6 bases lay outside the gene matches. The CDR3 sequence: CASSYGQGVGQPQHF. CDR3 sequence (DNA): TGTGCCAGCAGTTACGGACAGGGTGTCGGTCAGCCCCAGCATTTT.

CDR3 DNA sequence: TGTGCCACCAGCAGAGGACGTTCCGGACAGGGGGTCAGGGACTATGGCTACACCTTC. Protein sequence: CATSRGRSGQGVRDYGYTF. This chain joins TRBV15 and TRBJ1-2; TRBD1 aligns across 10 bases. Germline CDR1 reads LNHNV; CDR2 reads YYDKDF (reference sequence). This CDR3 region has 19 residues. Trimming at V came to 1 base and at J to 3 bases, leaving 14 bases not matched to a gene.

The chain employs TRBV18 and TRBJ1-2; the D gene is possibly TRBD1 (6 bases). CDR3 length: 15 amino acids. The germline gives CDR1 KGHSH, CDR2 LQKENI. Trimming shortened V by 3 bases and J by 3 bases, and 14 bases separated the two germline ends. Here the CDR3 DNA reads TGTGCCAGCTCACCGTTACAGGGTCGCGACTATGGCTACACCTTC. Its protein is CASSPLQGRDYGYTF.

The chain has TRBV3-1 (or the pseudogene TRBV3-2) and TRBJ2-3; TRBD2 aligns across 9 bases. From germline, CDR1 is LGHDT and CDR2 YNNKEL (reference sequence). This CDR3 is 15 amino acids long. V lost 2 bases, J lost 4 bases, and 4 bases stayed unmatched. The CDR3 bases are TGTGCCAGCAGCCAAAGCGGGGGGCGTGCAGATACGCAGTATTTT. It is translated as CASSQSGGRADTQYF.

This chain connects TRBV28 to TRBJ1-1, with 10 bases aligning to TRBD1. CDR3 length: 16 amino acids. J lost 5 bases, V lost 5 bases, and 11 bases had no gene match. CDR1 is MDHEN, CDR2 SYDVKM, per germline. The DNA of the CDR3 is TGTGCCAGCAGTGATCCGGGACAGGGGCTGGGGACTGAAGCTTTCTTT. This sequence encodes CASSDPGQGLGTEAFF.

This rearrangement joins TRBV13 to TRBJ2-1; D is perhaps TRBD2 (5 bases). Germline V lookup: CDR1 PRHDT, CDR2 FYEKMQ (reference sequence). The germline V and J ends were trimmed by 0 bases and 7 bases, with 19 bases remaining between them. This CDR3 region has 17 residues. CDR3 protein: CASSLGWAGGSTNEQFF. The CDR3 coding sequence is TGTGCCAGCAGCTTAGGCTGGGCGGGCGGGTCCACTAATGAGCAGTTCTTC.

The CDR3 region has the DNA TGCGCCAGCAGCTTGTTCAGTGACCCTTCGAAACGGCTAAAGGGGGAAGCTTTCTTT. This encodes CASSLFSDPSKRLKGEAFF. The chain has TRBV5-1 and TRBJ1-1; tentative D call: TRBD1 (5 bases). Trimming took off 1 base at V and 8 bases at J, with 30 bases between the two ends. The CDR3 sequence is 19 residues long. The germline V gene encodes CDR1 SGHRS and CDR2 YFSETQ. Combining the CDR3 with reference TRBV5-1 and TRBJ1-1 gives the whole variable domain KAGVTQTPRYLIKTRGQQVTLSCSPISGHRSVSWYQQTPGQGLQFLFEYFSETQRNKGNFPGRFSGRQFSNSRSEMNVSTLELGDSALYLCASSLFSDPSKRLKGEAFFGQGTRLTVV.

The chain recombines TRBV30 with TRBJ1-2, with 7 bases that match TRBD1. Germline V gene lookup returns CDR1 GTSNPN and CDR2 SVGIG (reference sequence). The CDR3 contains 15 residues. V trimming: 2 bases; J trimming: 0 bases; junction bases outside the gene matches: 6. CDR3 protein: CAWSRSGTANYGYTF. The DNA for the CDR3 is TGTGCCTGGAGTCGATCCGGGACAGCTAACTATGGCTACACCTTC.